The 15 T cell receptor beta chains below all came from one sample that was sequenced in a study of T cell responses to AZD1222 COVID-19 vaccine. Some clones are missing from TCRdb's copy, which holds only in-frame ones; the method was immunoSEQ multiplex PCR. The sample shows 150,000 or so clones, approximately 94% of them seen only once. This sample comprised peripheral blood, obtained 28 days after the second AZD1222 dose. These receptors were collected from an adult who received the AZD1222 COVID-19 vaccine.

This clone was recorded only once. The CDR3 nucleotides are TGTGCCAGCAGACGGGGAGGGGAGGCGTCGGGCTACACCTTC. As protein: CASRRGGEASGYTF. This chain links TRBV7-9 with TRBJ1-2, with D maybe TRBD1 (5 bases). CDR3 size: 14 residues. The germline V gene encodes CDR1 SEHNR and CDR2 FQNEAQ (reference sequence). The V gene lost 6 bases and the J gene lost 8 bases, with 19 bases spanning the gap.

CDR3 in DNA: TGTGCCAGCTCACCGCCTTCGACCGGGACAGGGTGGGCTGAAGCTTTCTTT. This codes for CASSPPSTGTGWAEAFF. This chain uses TRBV18 with TRBJ1-1, with 9 bases identical to TRBD1. V was pared by 3 bases and J by 6 bases, with 14 bases of the junction left unmatched. Germline lookup yields CDR1 KGHSH and CDR2 LQKENI. The CDR3 spans 17 residues.

This clone was picked up a small number of times. The rearrangement joins TRBV27 to TRBJ1-4; 7 nucleotides agree with TRBD1. The trim removed 4 bases at V and 7 bases at J, leaving 6 bases unmatched. The length of the CDR3 is 14 residues. Germline V gene lookup returns CDR1 MNHEY and CDR2 SMNVEV (reference sequence). This CDR3 reads CASSSRGTVEKLFF. In DNA, the CDR3 is TGTGCCAGCAGTTCCCGTGGGACAGTTGAAAAACTGTTTTTT.

The chain is built from TRBV2 and TRBJ1-1; weak D call: TRBD1 (6 bases). Germline loops: CDR1 SNHLY, CDR2 FYNNEI. The V end lost 5 bases, the J end lost 8 bases, and 18 bases lay between the germline ends. The CDR3 has 14 amino acids. This chain's CDR3 is CASSLQGTDMEAFF. The CDR3 DNA is TGTGCCAGCAGTCTACAGGGCACGGACATGGAAGCTTTCTTT.

This clone was recorded once. This specimen includes other DNA sequences encoding the same CDR3. The chain links TRBV6-5 to TRBJ2-1; TRBD1 might be the D (5 bases). There are 13 residues in the CDR3. Trimming took 5 bases from V and 0 from J, leaving 5 bases between them. Germline loops: CDR1 MNHEY, CDR2 SVGAGI. CDR3 nucleotides: TGTGCCAGCAGTAGGGGCTCCTACAATGAGCAGTTCTTC. It codes for CASSRGSYNEQFF.

This chain joins TRBV4-1 and TRBJ1-5, with D unresolved. The CDR3 has 14 residues. Germline V lookup: CDR1 MGHRA, CDR2 YSYEKL. Trimming left V 2 bases short and J 7 bases short, with 12 bases between. The CDR3, as DNA: TGCGCCAGCAGCCAAATAAGGGTTGGACAGCCCCAGCATTTT. It codes for CASSQIRVGQPQHF.

The chain carries TRBV7-2 and TRBJ2-3; no reliable D call. The CDR3 contains 14 residues. Germline assignment: CDR1 SGHTA and CDR2 FQGNSA. V was cut by 4 bases and J by 1 base, with 9 bases left in between. The CDR3: CASSSSFGTDTQYF. CDR3 DNA sequence: TGTGCCAGCAGCTCCTCCTTCGGCACAGATACGCAGTATTTT.

The chain couples TRBV19 to TRBJ1-1; weak D call: TRBD1 (6 bases). Germline CDR1 LNHDA, CDR2 SQIVND (reference sequence). Trimming stripped 6 bases from V and 0 bases from J, with 14 bases between. The CDR3 extends over 15 amino acids. Written as DNA, the CDR3 is TGTGCCAGTAGCCCAGACAGGACCATGAACACTGAAGCTTTCTTT. Amino acids: CASSPDRTMNTEAFF.

The chain has TRBV20-1 and TRBJ1-5, with D unclear. V shed 3 bases and J shed 4 bases, with 7 bases lying between them. Per germline, CDR1 DFQATT and CDR2 SNEGSKA (reference sequence). The CDR3 consists of 12 residues. The CDR3: CSASRSNQPQHF. The CDR3 DNA is TGCAGTGCTAGTAGGTCAAATCAGCCCCAGCATTTT.

The chain combines TRBV15 with TRBJ1-1; D gene uncertain. The V end lost 2 bases, the J end lost 0 bases, and 10 bases lay between the germline ends. CDR1 and CDR2 from the germline V gene are LNHNV and YYDKDF (reference sequence). This CDR3 contains 15 residues. As DNA, the CDR3 is TGTGCCACCAGCAGACCCGGGCCCATGAACACTGAAGCTTTCTTT. Translation: CATSRPGPMNTEAFF.

The V gene is TRBV5-4, the J gene TRBJ1-2; D possibly corresponds to TRBD1 (5 bases). Germline V gene lookup returns CDR1 SGHNT and CDR2 YYREEE (reference sequence). This CDR3 contains 11 residues. V lost 5 bases and J 7 bases, leaving 9 bases between the germline ends. CDR3 nucleotide sequence: TGTGCCAGCAGTCGTGGGGCTGGCTACACCTTC. Translated, it gives CASSRGAGYTF. Full variable domain (remainder filled in from reference TRBV5-4 and TRBJ1-2): ETGVTQSPTHLIKTRGQQVTLRCSSQSGHNTVSWYQQALGQGPQFIFQYYREEENGRGNFPPRFSGLQFPNYSSELNVNALELDDSALYLCASSRGAGYTFGSGTRLTVV.

This chain connects TRBV5-5 to TRBJ2-7; D possibly corresponds to TRBD2 (6 bases). Germline assignment: CDR1 SGHKS and CDR2 YYEKEE (reference sequence). Trimming cost V 1 base and J 0 bases, with 11 bases left between them. CDR3 length: 15 amino acids. DNA for the CDR3: TGTGCCAGCAGCTTGATGGGGGGTAGCTCCTACGAGCAGTACTTC. Translated: CASSLMGGSSYEQYF.

The chain combines TRBV28 with TRBJ2-2, with 9 bases fitting TRBD1. The CDR3 sequence is 14 residues long. V shed 5 bases and J 4 bases; nucleotides not matched to a gene: 2. Germline CDR1 MDHEN, CDR2 SYDVKM. CDR3: CASSMTGGTGELFF. The CDR3 DNA sequence: TGTGCCAGCAGTATGACAGGGGGCACCGGGGAGCTGTTTTTT.

V usage is TRBV14 and J usage is TRBJ2-7; 11 nucleotides agree with TRBD2. This CDR3 has 14 residues. The junction had 4 bases not matched to a gene; V was cut back by 9 bases and J by 0 bases. Germline CDR1 is SGHDN and CDR2 is FVKESK. The CDR3 DNA reads TGTGCCAGTTCCGGGACTAGCGGCTCCTACGAGCAGTACTTC. Its protein is CASSGTSGSYEQYF.

The chain joins TRBV2 to TRBJ1-5, with D hard to call. The CDR3 extends over 12 amino acids. V shed 6 bases and J shed 7 bases, with 10 bases lying between them. Germline CDR1 is SNHLY and CDR2 is FYNNEI. The CDR3 region has the DNA TGTGCCAGCAGGATGCCCGGCCAGCCCCAGCATTTT. It is translated as CASRMPGQPQHF.